Listed here is a single TCR beta chain. The entry originates in a study of blood T cell repertoires in COVID-19. The CDR3 length is 13 residues. V dropped 5 bases and J dropped 3; count of bases not matched to a gene: 3. The germline V gene encodes CDR1 SGHTA and CDR2 FQGNSA. Produced via immunoSEQ multiplex PCR; TCRdb's table is partial and in-frame only. In the table there are 84,000 or so clones, more than 80% of which are singletons. The chain carries TRBV7-2 and TRBJ2-7, with 8 bases lining up with TRBD1. The clonotype comes from a woman older than 75 with acute or convalescent COVID-19. The sequencing sample was made of peripheral blood. CDR3 DNA: TGTGCCAGCAGCAGACAGGGGAACTACGAGCAGTACTTC. This gives the protein CASSRQGNYEQYF.